Detailed here is one T cell receptor beta chain. The antigen is not known. The data are from a study of cytomegalovirus exposure and HLA in healthy donors. Study-level background: Among the roughly 370 genotyped donors, approximately 81% were placed in the Caucasian-associated ancestry cluster.

General study points: Reports indicated that the classifier achieved high specificity and sensitivity in diagnosing cytomegalovirus status.

The primer mix had 60 Vbeta and 13 Jbeta primers. The method was immunoSEQ multiplex PCR; TCRdb's version includes in-frame clones alone and lacks a portion of them. The table shows around 160,000 clones, with about four fifths occurring only once. J was trimmed by 4 bases and V by 2 bases; bases with no gene match: 16. The CDR3 extends over 18 amino acids. The germline V gene encodes CDR1 SQVTM and CDR2 ANQGSEA. The sequencing sample was made of PBMCs. The receptor was isolated from a man aged 50 to 60 in good health and CMV-seropositive. The chain recombines TRBV29-1 with TRBJ2-3, with 9 bases that match TRBD1. CDR3 residues: CSVERENRGRFIPDTQYF. Written as DNA, the CDR3 is TGCAGCGTTGAAAGGGAAAACAGGGGGCGATTTATCCCAGATACGCAGTATTTT.